Listed here is a single T cell receptor beta chain. Profiled with immunoSEQ multiplex PCR; TCRdb holds only in-frame clones, not every one. The sample shows 250,000 to 350,000 clones, more than 85% of them seen only once. This sample stems from a study of blood T cell repertoires in COVID-19. Turning to the study itself: Samples representing acute and convalescent COVID-19 were sourced from the United States, Italy and Spain.

The recovered donors of Cohort 3 showed two negative PCRs, clearance, or symptom resolution. The ends lost 0 bases at V and 6 bases at J; junction bases unmatched: 2. In germline, CDR1 is SGHNT, CDR2 YYREEE (reference sequence). This CDR3 spans 14 amino acids. The chain carries TRBV5-4 and TRBJ2-3, with 9 positions matching TRBD1. The material sequenced was PBMCs or T cells enriched from blood (not recorded which). The receptor was derived from a woman aged 25 to 39 who had recovered from COVID-19. In DNA, the CDR3 is TGTGCCAGCAGCTTGGACAGGGGGCGTGATACGCAGTATTTT. Its protein product is CASSLDRGRDTQYF.